This TCR beta chain was sequenced in a study of shared clonotypes between healthy human individuals. Comment on this clone: Its specificity is not known.

Deep was the level at which the assay was run. Clones were sequenced by immunoSEQ multiplex PCR, and TCRdb holds only the in-frame ones, with some missing. This repertoire shows about 500,000 clones, roughly four fifths found once; its top ten account for 12%. This CDR3 is 13 amino acids long. The germline V gene encodes CDR1 SGHDN and CDR2 FVKESK. Trimming removed 5 bases from V and 4 bases from J, with 12 bases in between. Study-level results: It was only blood that was sampled, and tissue repertoires likely differ.

Sequencing was done on a sample of PBMCs. This TCR was recovered from a woman between 40 and 50 years old in good health. Some clones in this sample may be carry-over from other donors' samples. This chain uses TRBV14 with TRBJ2-7; D call uncertain. The CDR3 bases are TGTGCCAGCAGCTACAGTCTCGGATACGAGCAGTACTTC. Protein sequence: CASSYSLGYEQYF.